A selection of T cell receptor beta chains follows, all from one sample in a study of blood T cells in healthy people across ages. TCRdb reprocessed the 5' RACE reads with MiXCR, giving one entry per CDR3 protein. This table has roughly 500,000 distinct CDR3 sequences, about 26% appearing once. The sample taken for sequencing was blood. The receptors were gathered from a woman in her seventies in good health. Each CDR3 is given with its conserved first and last residue. Fields, in order: D gene, J gene, clone size, V gene, CDR3 protein, CDR3 DNA. The D gene is left open where the match is weak. A row's size may be missing; if present it is once, few, many or a size class.

D gene: -; J gene: TRBJ2-2; clone size: -; V gene: TRBV5-8; CDR3 protein: CASNLRLANTGELFF; CDR3 DNA: TGTGCCAGCAATCTGAGACTAGCGAACACCGGGGAGCTGTTTTTT
D gene: -; J gene: TRBJ2-7; clone size: few; V gene: TRBV6-2/TRBV6-3; CDR3 protein: CASSLRQGPEGEQYF; CDR3 DNA: TGTGCCAGCAGTCTACGCCAGGGGCCTGAGGGCGAGCAGTACTTC
D gene: TRBD2; J gene: TRBJ2-1; clone size: -; V gene: TRBV7-2; CDR3 protein: CASSSPERGQNEQFF; CDR3 DNA: TGTGCCAGCAGCTCCCCCGAGCGGGGTCAGAATGAGCAGTTCTTC
D gene: TRBD1; J gene: TRBJ1-1; clone size: few; V gene: TRBV2; CDR3 protein: CASSQGGPPNTEAFF; CDR3 DNA: TGTGCCAGCAGCCAGGGGGGCCCCCCGAACACTGAAGCTTTCTTT
D gene: TRBD1; J gene: TRBJ1-2; clone size: -; V gene: TRBV7-2; CDR3 protein: CASSLLGQGYGYTF; CDR3 DNA: TGTGCCAGCAGCTTATTGGGACAGGGCTATGGCTACACCTTC
D gene: TRBD1; J gene: TRBJ2-5; clone size: -; V gene: TRBV5-1; CDR3 protein: CAGSSNTGGGETQYF; CDR3 DNA: TGCGCCGGCAGCTCTAATACAGGGGGCGGAGAGACCCAGTACTTC
D gene: -; J gene: TRBJ1-1; clone size: many; V gene: TRBV7-9; CDR3 protein: CASSPRDSNTEAFF; CDR3 DNA: TGTGCCAGCAGCCCCCGGGACTCGAACACTGAAGCTTTCTTT
D gene: TRBD2; J gene: TRBJ2-7; clone size: -; V gene: TRBV20-1; CDR3 protein: CSASGTSGGYEQYF; CDR3 DNA: TGCAGTGCTAGCGGGACTAGCGGGGGATACGAGCAGTACTTC
D gene: TRBD2; J gene: TRBJ2-3; clone size: -; V gene: TRBV4-2; CDR3 protein: CASSRLLGGGPEDTQYF; CDR3 DNA: TGTGCCAGCAGCCGCCTGTTGGGCGGGGGGCCGGAAGATACGCAGTATTTT
D gene: -; J gene: TRBJ2-3; clone size: few; V gene: TRBV7-2; CDR3 protein: CASSWTTSTDTQYF; CDR3 DNA: TGTGCCAGCAGCTGGACTACCAGCACAGATACGCAGTATTTT
D gene: -; J gene: TRBJ1-4; clone size: -; V gene: TRBV5-1; CDR3 protein: CASSTGGTATNEKLFF; CDR3 DNA: TGCGCCAGCAGCACTGGGGGAACCGCAACTAATGAAAAACTGTTTTTT
D gene: TRBD1; J gene: TRBJ1-5; clone size: -; V gene: TRBV7-9; CDR3 protein: CASSLGDRDGQPQHF; CDR3 DNA: TGTGCCAGCAGCTTAGGGGACAGGGACGGTCAGCCCCAGCATTTT
D gene: -; J gene: TRBJ1-2; clone size: -; V gene: TRBV20-1; CDR3 protein: CSVPGEYSYGYTF; CDR3 DNA: TGCAGTGTACCAGGGGAGTATAGCTATGGCTACACCTTC
D gene: -; J gene: TRBJ2-3; clone size: few; V gene: TRBV4-1; CDR3 protein: CASSQYRLPTSTDTQYF; CDR3 DNA: TGCGCCAGCAGCCAATACCGACTTCCTACTAGCACAGATACGCAGTATTTT
D gene: TRBD1; J gene: TRBJ1-2; clone size: many; V gene: TRBV27; CDR3 protein: CASSFRDRDGYTF; CDR3 DNA: TGTGCCAGCAGTTTTCGGGACAGGGATGGCTACACCTTC
D gene: -; J gene: TRBJ2-5; clone size: few; V gene: TRBV15; CDR3 protein: CATSPLGTLQETQYF; CDR3 DNA: TGTGCCACCAGCCCCCTGGGCACGTTACAAGAGACCCAGTACTTC
D gene: -; J gene: TRBJ1-3; clone size: -; V gene: TRBV7-9; CDR3 protein: CAGTGLISGNTIYF; CDR3 DNA: TGTGCCGGAACCGGGCTCATCTCTGGAAACACCATATATTTT
D gene: -; J gene: TRBJ2-1; clone size: -; V gene: TRBV7-2; CDR3 protein: CASSLMTVYNEQFF; CDR3 DNA: TGTGCCAGCAGCTTGATGACAGTCTACAATGAGCAGTTCTTC
D gene: -; J gene: TRBJ2-2; clone size: many; V gene: TRBV29-1; CDR3 protein: CSVVDGTGELFF; CDR3 DNA: TGCAGCGTTGTAGATGGCACCGGGGAGCTGTTTTTT
D gene: -; J gene: TRBJ2-1; clone size: -; V gene: TRBV6-2/TRBV6-3; CDR3 protein: CASSSRGPTYNEQFF; CDR3 DNA: TGTGCCAGCAGTTCGCGGGGGCCCACCTACAATGAGCAGTTCTTC
D gene: TRBD1; J gene: TRBJ2-5; clone size: few; V gene: TRBV4-3; CDR3 protein: CASSQDPQGGAETQYF; CDR3 DNA: TGCGCCAGCAGCCAAGACCCACAGGGGGGTGCAGAGACCCAGTACTTC
D gene: -; J gene: TRBJ2-2; clone size: -; V gene: TRBV12-3/TRBV12-4; CDR3 protein: CAGSASPGRNTGELFF; CDR3 DNA: TGTGCCGGCAGTGCTAGCCCGGGACGGAACACCGGGGAGCTGTTTTTT
D gene: -; J gene: TRBJ1-1; clone size: few; V gene: TRBV9; CDR3 protein: CASTPRGNTEAFF; CDR3 DNA: TGTGCCAGCACCCCGCGAGGGAACACTGAAGCTTTCTTT
D gene: TRBD2; J gene: TRBJ2-1; clone size: -; V gene: TRBV20-1; CDR3 protein: CSARDRGRGNEQFF; CDR3 DNA: TGCAGTGCTAGAGATCGGGGGAGGGGCAATGAGCAGTTCTTC
D gene: TRBD1; J gene: TRBJ2-7; clone size: few; V gene: TRBV12-3/TRBV12-4; CDR3 protein: CASSFQGAGEQYF; CDR3 DNA: TGTGCCAGCAGCTTCCAGGGGGCTGGGGAGCAGTACTTC
D gene: -; J gene: TRBJ1-4; clone size: -; V gene: TRBV3-1; CDR3 protein: CASSRSFRTVFGEKLFF; CDR3 DNA: TGTGCCAGCAGCCGATCCTTTAGGACAGTTTTCGGTGAAAAACTGTTTTTT
D gene: -; J gene: TRBJ2-1; clone size: -; V gene: TRBV7-2; CDR3 protein: CASSLVGRGSSYNEQFF; CDR3 DNA: TGTGCCAGCAGCTTAGTAGGAAGGGGGAGCTCCTACAATGAGCAGTTCTTC
D gene: -; J gene: TRBJ1-6; clone size: few; V gene: TRBV3-1; CDR3 protein: CASSQLGSNSPLHF; CDR3 DNA: TGTGCCAGCAGCCAACTAGGGAGTAATTCACCCCTCCACTTT
D gene: TRBD2; J gene: TRBJ2-1; clone size: -; V gene: TRBV7-3; CDR3 protein: CASSLRGGAEEQFF; CDR3 DNA: TGTGCCAGCAGCTTACGCGGGGGGGCTGAGGAGCAGTTCTTC
D gene: -; J gene: TRBJ1-6; clone size: -; V gene: TRBV20-1; CDR3 protein: CSARGRGVGGKPLHF; CDR3 DNA: TGCAGTGCTAGGGGACGAGGGGTGGGGGGAAAACCCCTCCACTTT
D gene: -; J gene: TRBJ2-5; clone size: -; V gene: TRBV4-1; CDR3 protein: CASSPGQPLQETQYF; CDR3 DNA: TGCGCCAGCAGCCCAGGACAGCCTCTCCAAGAGACCCAGTACTTC
D gene: -; J gene: TRBJ1-1; clone size: few; V gene: TRBV7-9; CDR3 protein: CASSDGWGTEAFF; CDR3 DNA: TGTGCCAGCAGCGATGGTTGGGGCACTGAAGCTTTCTTT
D gene: -; J gene: TRBJ2-5; clone size: -; V gene: TRBV6-6; CDR3 protein: CASSYGTASETQYF; CDR3 DNA: TGTGCCAGCAGTTACGGTACAGCATCAGAGACCCAGTACTTC
D gene: -; J gene: TRBJ2-2; clone size: few; V gene: TRBV18; CDR3 protein: CASSQGTLNTGELFF; CDR3 DNA: TGTGCCAGCTCACAGGGGACCTTGAACACCGGGGAGCTGTTTTTT
D gene: TRBD1; J gene: TRBJ2-2; clone size: few; V gene: TRBV6-7; CDR3 protein: CASSYSEEGQAATGELFF; CDR3 DNA: TGTGCCAGCAGTTACTCGGAGGAGGGACAGGCGGCGACCGGGGAGCTGTTTTTT
D gene: -; J gene: TRBJ2-3; clone size: -; V gene: TRBV7-9; CDR3 protein: CASSLPGGRDTQYF; CDR3 DNA: TGTGCCAGCAGCTTACCAGGGGGGAGGGATACGCAGTATTTT
D gene: -; J gene: TRBJ2-5; clone size: once; V gene: TRBV7-8; CDR3 protein: CASSRSWDETQYF; CDR3 DNA: TGTGCCAGCAGCCGCTCGTGGGATGAGACCCAGTACTTC
D gene: -; J gene: TRBJ1-4; clone size: -; V gene: TRBV5-1; CDR3 protein: CASSLGQISEKLFF; CDR3 DNA: TGCGCCAGCAGTCTCGGACAGATTTCTGAAAAACTGTTTTTT
D gene: -; J gene: TRBJ2-5; clone size: few; V gene: TRBV7-2; CDR3 protein: CASSLEGSVLPRF; CDR3 DNA: TGTGCCAGCAGCTTAGAGGGTTCGGTGCTCCCACGCTTC
D gene: -; J gene: TRBJ2-4; clone size: -; V gene: TRBV7-2; CDR3 protein: CASSPTPEENIQYF; CDR3 DNA: TGTGCCAGCAGCCCGACCCCGGAGGAAAACATTCAGTACTTC
D gene: -; J gene: TRBJ1-2; clone size: few; V gene: TRBV12-3/TRBV12-4; CDR3 protein: CASIGGDNYGYTF; CDR3 DNA: TGTGCCAGCATCGGGGGAGATAACTATGGCTACACCTTC
D gene: -; J gene: TRBJ2-1; clone size: -; V gene: TRBV3-1; CDR3 protein: CASSQDLGSSDGIYNEQFF; CDR3 DNA: TGTGCCAGCAGCCAAGATCTAGGAAGCTCGGACGGGATCTACAATGAGCAGTTCTTC
D gene: -; J gene: TRBJ2-3; clone size: few; V gene: TRBV29-1; CDR3 protein: CSVRSGQQIDTQYF; CDR3 DNA: TGCAGCGTGCGTTCAGGGCAGCAGATAGATACGCAGTATTTT
D gene: -; J gene: TRBJ1-2; clone size: many; V gene: TRBV2; CDR3 protein: CASSDPYIRKISGIYGYTF; CDR3 DNA: TGTGCCAGCAGTGATCCCTACATCAGGAAGATTAGCGGAATTTATGGCTACACCTTC
D gene: -; J gene: TRBJ2-5; clone size: few; V gene: TRBV7-2; CDR3 protein: CASSPRWTRGETQYF; CDR3 DNA: TGTGCCAGCAGCCCACGCTGGACGAGGGGAGAGACCCAGTACTTC
D gene: TRBD1; J gene: TRBJ1-4; clone size: -; V gene: TRBV4-1; CDR3 protein: CASSRDSTPMEDEKLFF; CDR3 DNA: TGCGCCAGCAGCCGGGACAGCACTCCTATGGAGGATGAAAAACTGTTTTTT
D gene: -; J gene: TRBJ2-5; clone size: -; V gene: TRBV20-1; CDR3 protein: CSARGTGVIETQYF; CDR3 DNA: TGCAGTGCTAGAGGTACCGGGGTCATAGAGACCCAGTACTTC
D gene: -; J gene: TRBJ2-3; clone size: -; V gene: TRBV5-1; CDR3 protein: CASSLGRGGSDTQYF; CDR3 DNA: TGCGCCAGCAGCTTAGGGAGGGGGGGCTCAGATACGCAGTATTTT
D gene: TRBD2; J gene: TRBJ2-5; clone size: -; V gene: TRBV7-2; CDR3 protein: CASSSDDRRGAQYF; CDR3 DNA: TGTGCCAGCAGCTCAGACGACCGGCGGGGGGCCCAGTACTTC
D gene: -; J gene: TRBJ2-5; clone size: few; V gene: TRBV3-1; CDR3 protein: CASSLSSPTQYF; CDR3 DNA: TGTGCCAGCAGCCTTAGCTCGCCGACCCAGTACTTC
D gene: -; J gene: TRBJ2-1; clone size: -; V gene: TRBV6-2/TRBV6-3; CDR3 protein: CASSEGQNSYNKQFF; CDR3 DNA: TGTGCCAGCAGCGAAGGGCAGAACTCCTACAATAAGCAGTTCTTC
D gene: TRBD1; J gene: TRBJ2-5; clone size: few; V gene: TRBV12-3/TRBV12-4; CDR3 protein: CASSPTGGGRAQYF; CDR3 DNA: TGTGCCAGCAGTCCGACAGGGGGCGGAAGGGCCCAGTACTTC
D gene: TRBD1; J gene: TRBJ2-5; clone size: -; V gene: TRBV3-1; CDR3 protein: CASSYKRTGGETQYF; CDR3 DNA: TGTGCCAGCAGTTATAAGAGGACAGGGGGCGAGACCCAGTACTTC
D gene: -; J gene: TRBJ2-5; clone size: -; V gene: TRBV20-1; CDR3 protein: CSASFRGTQYF; CDR3 DNA: TGCAGTGCTAGTTTCAGAGGGACCCAGTACTTC
D gene: -; J gene: TRBJ2-5; clone size: -; V gene: TRBV6-5; CDR3 protein: CASSYAGSQETQYF; CDR3 DNA: TGTGCCAGCAGTTACGCCGGGAGTCAGGAGACCCAGTACTTC
D gene: TRBD2; J gene: TRBJ2-5; clone size: few; V gene: TRBV2; CDR3 protein: CASGTSGRETQYF; CDR3 DNA: TGTGCCAGCGGTACTAGCGGTAGAGAGACCCAGTACTTC
D gene: TRBD1; J gene: TRBJ1-1; clone size: few; V gene: TRBV5-1; CDR3 protein: CASMVQTGGRTEAFF; CDR3 DNA: TGCGCCAGCATGGTCCAGACAGGGGGCCGCACTGAAGCTTTCTTT
D gene: -; J gene: TRBJ1-1; clone size: -; V gene: TRBV5-1; CDR3 protein: CAGSLGQNEAFF; CDR3 DNA: TGCGCCGGCAGCTTGGGGCAGAATGAAGCTTTCTTT